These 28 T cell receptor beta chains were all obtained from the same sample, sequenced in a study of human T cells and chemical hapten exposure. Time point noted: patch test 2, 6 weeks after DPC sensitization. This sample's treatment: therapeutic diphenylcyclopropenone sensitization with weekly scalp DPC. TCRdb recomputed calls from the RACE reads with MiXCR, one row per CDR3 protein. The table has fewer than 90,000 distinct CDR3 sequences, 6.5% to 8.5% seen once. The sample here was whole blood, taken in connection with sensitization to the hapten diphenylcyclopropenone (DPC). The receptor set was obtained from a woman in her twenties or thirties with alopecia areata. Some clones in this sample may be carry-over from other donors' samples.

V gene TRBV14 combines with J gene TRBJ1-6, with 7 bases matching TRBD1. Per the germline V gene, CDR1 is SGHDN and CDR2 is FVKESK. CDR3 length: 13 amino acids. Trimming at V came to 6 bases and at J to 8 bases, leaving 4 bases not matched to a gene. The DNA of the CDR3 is TGTGCCAGCAGGTGGGACAGTGATTCACCCCTCCACTTT. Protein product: CASRWDSDSPLHF.

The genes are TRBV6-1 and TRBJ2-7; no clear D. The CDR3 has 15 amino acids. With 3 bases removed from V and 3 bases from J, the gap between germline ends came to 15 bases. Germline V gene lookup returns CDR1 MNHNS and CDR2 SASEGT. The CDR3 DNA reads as TGTGCCAGCAGTGACAACCCGGGCAGGATCTACGAGCAGTACTTC. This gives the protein CASSDNPGRIYEQYF.

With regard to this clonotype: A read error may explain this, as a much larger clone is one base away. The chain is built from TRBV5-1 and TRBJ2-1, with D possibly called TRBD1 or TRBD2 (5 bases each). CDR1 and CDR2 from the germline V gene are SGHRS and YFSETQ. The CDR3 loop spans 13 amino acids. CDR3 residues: CASSLGTNNERFF. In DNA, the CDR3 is TGCGCCAGCAGCCTGGGGACGAACAATGAGCGGTTCTTC.

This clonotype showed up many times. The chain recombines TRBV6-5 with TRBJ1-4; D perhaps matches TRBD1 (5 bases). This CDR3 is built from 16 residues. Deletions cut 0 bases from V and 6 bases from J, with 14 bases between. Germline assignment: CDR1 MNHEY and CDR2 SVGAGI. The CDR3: CASSYSPLGDDEKLFF. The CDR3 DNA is TGTGCCAGCAGTTACTCGCCATTGGGGGATGATGAAAAACTGTTTTTT.

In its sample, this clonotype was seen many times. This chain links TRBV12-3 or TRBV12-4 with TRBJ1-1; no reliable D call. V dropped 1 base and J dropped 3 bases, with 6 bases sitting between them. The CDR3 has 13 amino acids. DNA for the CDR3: TGTGCCAGCAGTTTAGGCGAGGACACTGAAGCTTTCTTT. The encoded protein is CASSLGEDTEAFF.

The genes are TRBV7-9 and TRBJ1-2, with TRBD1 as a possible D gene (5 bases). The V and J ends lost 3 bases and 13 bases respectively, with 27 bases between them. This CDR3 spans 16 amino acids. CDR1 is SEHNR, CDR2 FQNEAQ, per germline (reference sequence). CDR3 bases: TGTGCCAGCAGCTTGAGATCCCACCTAGGGAGGGGAAAGCTCACCTTC. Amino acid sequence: CASSLRSHLGRGKLTF.

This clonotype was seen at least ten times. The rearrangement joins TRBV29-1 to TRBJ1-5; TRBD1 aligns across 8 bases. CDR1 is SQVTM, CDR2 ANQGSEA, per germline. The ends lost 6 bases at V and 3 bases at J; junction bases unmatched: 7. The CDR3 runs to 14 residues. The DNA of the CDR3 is TGCAGCGTGACCGGGACAGGCCCCAATCAGCCCCAGCATTTT. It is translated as CSVTGTGPNQPQHF.

DNA for the CDR3: TGTGCCAGCAGTGAAGGGGGTCTAGCGGGAGGGGTGAGGTTCTTC. It yields the protein CASSEGGLAGGVRFF. The chain couples TRBV6-1 to TRBJ2-1; 12 bases line up with TRBD2. From germline, CDR1 is MNHNS and CDR2 SASEGT. The CDR3 is made up of 15 amino acids. Trimming at V came to 1 base and at J to 15 bases, leaving 10 bases not matched to a gene.

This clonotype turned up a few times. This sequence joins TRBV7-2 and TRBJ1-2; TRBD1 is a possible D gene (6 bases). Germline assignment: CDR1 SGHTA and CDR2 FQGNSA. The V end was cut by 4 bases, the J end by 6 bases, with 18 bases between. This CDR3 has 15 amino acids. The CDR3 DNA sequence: TGTGCCAGCAGCTCGTGGAGGGGGGGAGTCGATGGCTACACCTTC. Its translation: CASSSWRGGVDGYTF.

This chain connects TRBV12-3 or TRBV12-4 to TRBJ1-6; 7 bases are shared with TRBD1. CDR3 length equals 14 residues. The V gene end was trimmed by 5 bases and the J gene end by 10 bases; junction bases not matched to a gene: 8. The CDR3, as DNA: TGTGCCAGCAGTCAAATGACAGGGCTGTCACCCCTCCACTTT. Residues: CASSQMTGLSPLHF.

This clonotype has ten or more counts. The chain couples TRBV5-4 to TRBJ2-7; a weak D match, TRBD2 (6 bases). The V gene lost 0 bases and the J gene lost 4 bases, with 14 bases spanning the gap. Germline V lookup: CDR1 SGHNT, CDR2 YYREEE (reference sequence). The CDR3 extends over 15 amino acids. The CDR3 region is CASSLGGILEYEQYF. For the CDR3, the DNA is TGTGCCAGCAGCTTGGGCGGGATTTTGGAGTACGAGCAGTACTTC. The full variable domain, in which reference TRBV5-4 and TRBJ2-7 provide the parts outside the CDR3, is ETGVTQSPTHLIKTRGQQVTLRCSSQSGHNTVSWYQQALGQGPQFIFQYYREEENGRGNFPPRFSGLQFPNYSSELNVNALELDDSALYLCASSLGGILEYEQYFGPGTRLTVT.

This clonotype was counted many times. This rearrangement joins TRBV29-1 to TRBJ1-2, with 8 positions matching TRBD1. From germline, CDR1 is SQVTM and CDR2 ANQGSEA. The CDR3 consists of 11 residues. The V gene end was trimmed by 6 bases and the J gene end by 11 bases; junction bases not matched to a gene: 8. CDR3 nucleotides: TGCAGCGTGGGACAGGTAGACCGTTACACCTTC. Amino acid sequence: CSVGQVDRYTF.

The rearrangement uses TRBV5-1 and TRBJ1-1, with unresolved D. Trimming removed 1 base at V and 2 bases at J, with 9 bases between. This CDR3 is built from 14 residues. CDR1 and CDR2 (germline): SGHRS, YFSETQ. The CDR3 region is CASSLLTLNTEAFF. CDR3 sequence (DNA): TGCGCCAGCAGCTTGCTTACGCTTAACACTGAAGCTTTCTTT.

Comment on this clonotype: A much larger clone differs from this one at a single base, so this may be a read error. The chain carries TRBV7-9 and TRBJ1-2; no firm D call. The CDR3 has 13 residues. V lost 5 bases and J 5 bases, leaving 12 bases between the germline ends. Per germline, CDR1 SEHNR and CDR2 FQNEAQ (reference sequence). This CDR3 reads CASSPLDGYGYTF. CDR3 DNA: TGTGCCAGCAGCCCGTTGGACGGGTATGGCTACACCTTC.

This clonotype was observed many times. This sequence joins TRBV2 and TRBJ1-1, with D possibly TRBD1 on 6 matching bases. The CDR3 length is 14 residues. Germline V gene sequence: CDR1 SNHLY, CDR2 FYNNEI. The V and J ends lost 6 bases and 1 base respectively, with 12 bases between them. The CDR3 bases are TGTGCCAGCAGCTTTATACAGGGGAACACTGAAGCTTTCTTT. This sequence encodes CASSFIQGNTEAFF.

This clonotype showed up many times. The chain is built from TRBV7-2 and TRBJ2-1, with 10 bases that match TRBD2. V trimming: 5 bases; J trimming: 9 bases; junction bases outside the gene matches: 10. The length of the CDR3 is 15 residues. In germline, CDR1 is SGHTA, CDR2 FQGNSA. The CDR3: CASSPRAGGSSEQFF. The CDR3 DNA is TGTGCCAGCAGCCCACGAGCGGGGGGGAGCAGTGAGCAGTTCTTC.

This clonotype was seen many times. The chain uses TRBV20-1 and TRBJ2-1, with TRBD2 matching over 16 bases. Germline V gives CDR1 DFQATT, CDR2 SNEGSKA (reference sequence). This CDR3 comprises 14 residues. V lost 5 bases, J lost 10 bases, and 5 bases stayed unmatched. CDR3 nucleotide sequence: TGCAGTGCTGAGGGACTAGCGGGGGGGAACGAGCAGTTCTTC. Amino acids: CSAEGLAGGNEQFF.

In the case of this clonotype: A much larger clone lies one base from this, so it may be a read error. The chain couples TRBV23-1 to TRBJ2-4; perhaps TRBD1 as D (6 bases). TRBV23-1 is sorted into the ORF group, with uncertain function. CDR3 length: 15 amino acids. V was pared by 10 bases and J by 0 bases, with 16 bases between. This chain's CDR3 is CATNDRTKAKNIQYF. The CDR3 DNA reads TGCGCCACGAACGACAGGACCAAAGCCAAAAACATTCAGTACTTC.

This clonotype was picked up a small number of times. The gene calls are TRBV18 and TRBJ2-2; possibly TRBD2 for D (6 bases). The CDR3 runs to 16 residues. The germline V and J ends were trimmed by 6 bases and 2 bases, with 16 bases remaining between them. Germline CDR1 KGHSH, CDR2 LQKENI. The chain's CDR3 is CASSQLAGTNTGELFF. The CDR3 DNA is TGTGCCAGCTCGCAACTTGCCGGGACTAACACCGGGGAGCTGTTTTTT. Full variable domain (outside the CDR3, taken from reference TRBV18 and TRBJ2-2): NAGVMQNPRHLVRRRGQEARLRCSPMKGHSHVYWYRQLPEEGLKFMVYLQKENIIDESGMPKERFSAEFPKEGPSILRIQQVVRGDSAAYFCASSQLAGTNTGELFFGEGSRLTVL.

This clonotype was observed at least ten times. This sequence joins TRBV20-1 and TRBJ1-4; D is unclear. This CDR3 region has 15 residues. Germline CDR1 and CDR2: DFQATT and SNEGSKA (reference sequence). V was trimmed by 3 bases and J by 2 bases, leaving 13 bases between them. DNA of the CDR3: TGCAGTGCTAGGAGTTCCCGGGAGACTAATGAAAAACTGTTTTTT. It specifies CSARSSRETNEKLFF.

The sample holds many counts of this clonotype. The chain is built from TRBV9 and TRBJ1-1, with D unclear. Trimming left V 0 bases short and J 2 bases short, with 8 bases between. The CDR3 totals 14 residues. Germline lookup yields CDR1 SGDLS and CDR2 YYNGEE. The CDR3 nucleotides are TGTGCCAGCAGCGTAGGCGGGCGAAACACTGAAGCTTTCTTT. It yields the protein CASSVGGRNTEAFF.

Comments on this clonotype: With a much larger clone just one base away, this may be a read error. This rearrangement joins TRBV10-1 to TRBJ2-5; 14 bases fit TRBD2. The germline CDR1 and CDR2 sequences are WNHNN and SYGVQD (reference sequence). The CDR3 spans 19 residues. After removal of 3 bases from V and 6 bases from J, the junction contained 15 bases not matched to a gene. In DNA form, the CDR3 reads TGCGCCAGCAGTGAACGTCGGACTAGCGGGGGGATTCGTGGTCAGACCCAGTACTTC. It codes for CASSERRTSGGIRGQTQYF.

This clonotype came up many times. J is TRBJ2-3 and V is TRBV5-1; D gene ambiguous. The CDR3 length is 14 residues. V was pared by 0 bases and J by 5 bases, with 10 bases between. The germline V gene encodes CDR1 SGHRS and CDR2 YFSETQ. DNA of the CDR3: TGCGCCAGCAGCTTGGGGACCCCGGTAGATACGCAGTATTTT. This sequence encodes CASSLGTPVDTQYF.

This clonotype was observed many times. The CDR3 reads CSARSLAANRDEQYF. As DNA, the CDR3 is TGCAGTGCTAGGAGTCTAGCGGCGAACAGGGACGAGCAGTACTTC. The V and J genes are TRBV20-1 and TRBJ2-7; D is possibly TRBD2 (7 bases). This CDR3 has 15 residues. V was trimmed by 3 bases and J by 5 bases, leaving 20 bases between them. CDR1 is DFQATT and CDR2 is SNEGSKA in the germline V gene (reference sequence).

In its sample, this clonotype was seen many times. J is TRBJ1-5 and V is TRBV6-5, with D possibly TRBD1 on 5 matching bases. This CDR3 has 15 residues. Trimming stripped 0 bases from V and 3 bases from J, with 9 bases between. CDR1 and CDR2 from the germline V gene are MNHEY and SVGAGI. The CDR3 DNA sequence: TGTGCCAGCAGTTACTCTTCGGACAACAATCAGCCCCAGCATTTT. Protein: CASSYSSDNNQPQHF.

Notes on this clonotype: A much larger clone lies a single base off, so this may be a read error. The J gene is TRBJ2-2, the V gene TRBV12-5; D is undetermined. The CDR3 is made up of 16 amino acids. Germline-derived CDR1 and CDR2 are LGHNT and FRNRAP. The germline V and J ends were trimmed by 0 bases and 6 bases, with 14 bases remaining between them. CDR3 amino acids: CASGLVCGVLPGELFF. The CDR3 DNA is TGTGCTAGTGGTTTGGTATGCGGCGTCTTACCCGGGGAGCTGTTTTTT.

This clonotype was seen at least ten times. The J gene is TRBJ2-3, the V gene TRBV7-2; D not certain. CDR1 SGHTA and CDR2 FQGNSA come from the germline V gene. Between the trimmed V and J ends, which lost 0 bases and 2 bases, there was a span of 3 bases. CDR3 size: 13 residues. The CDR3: CASSLAFTDTQYF. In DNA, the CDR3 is TGTGCCAGCAGCTTAGCATTCACAGATACGCAGTATTTT.

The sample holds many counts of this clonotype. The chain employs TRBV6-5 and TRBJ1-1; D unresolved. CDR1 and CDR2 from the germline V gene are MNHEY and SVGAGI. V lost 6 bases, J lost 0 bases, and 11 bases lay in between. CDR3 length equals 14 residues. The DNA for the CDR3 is TGTGCCAGCAGCCCGCGGAGACTGAACACTGAAGCTTTCTTT. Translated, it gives CASSPRRLNTEAFF.